Listed here are 26 T cell receptor beta chains from one sample, sequenced in a study of identical twins. TCRdb re-derived calls from the 5' RACE reads in MiXCR, one entry per CDR3 protein. In the table there are some 630,000 distinct CDR3 sequences, around 7.4% of which are singletons. This same sample was also taken into another study, of yellow fever vaccine responses in identical twins.

Sequencing input: PBMCs. The origin of the receptors is a woman between 18 and 30 years old in good health.

This clonotype was recorded at least ten times. The chain carries TRBV28 and TRBJ2-5; D unresolved. V was clipped by 4 bases and J by 5 bases, with 14 bases between them. CDR1 MDHEN and CDR2 SYDVKM come from the germline V gene. The CDR3 sequence is 14 residues long. DNA of the CDR3: TGTGCCAGCAGTTATGGCAGAATGATGGAGACCCAGTACTTC. Its protein is CASSYGRMMETQYF.

CDR3 nucleotides: TGCGCCAGCAGCCCGGACATCTCCCCCGGGGAGCTGTTTTTT. The encoded protein is CASSPDISPGELFF. The chain recombines TRBV5-1 with TRBJ2-2, with D perhaps matching TRBD1 (5 bases). Germline V gives CDR1 SGHRS, CDR2 YFSETQ. This CDR3 has 14 residues. V lost 4 bases and J 6 bases, leaving 13 bases between the germline ends.

This clonotype appeared once. This may arise from a read error, as a much more abundant clone is one base away. The chain couples TRBV24-1 to TRBJ2-1; TRBD1 agrees at 10 bases. Per germline, CDR1 KGHDR and CDR2 SFDVKD. The CDR3 totals 13 residues. CDR3 amino acids: CTTRDRGGNEQFF. DNA for the CDR3: TGTACCACCCGGGACAGGGGTGGCAATGAGCAGTTCTTC.

The chain uses TRBV5-1 and TRBJ2-3, with D uncertain. The CDR3 spans 18 residues. Trimming removed 0 bases at V and 0 bases at J, with 17 bases between. Looked up from germline, CDR1 is SGHRS and CDR2 is YFSETQ. The CDR3 loop is CASSLGLGWNPSTDTQYF. The DNA for the CDR3 is TGCGCCAGCAGCTTGGGTCTCGGGTGGAATCCTAGCACAGATACGCAGTATTTT.

This clonotype has only a few counts. This chain links TRBV7-2 with TRBJ2-7; TRBD1 matches at 8 bases. Germline lookup yields CDR1 SGHTA and CDR2 FQGNSA. V trimming: 3 bases; J trimming: 3 bases; junction bases outside the gene matches: 4. The CDR3 is 14 residues long. The CDR3 DNA follows: TGTGCCAGCAGCTTGGGGACAGGACACTACGAGCAGTACGTC. This translates into CASSLGTGHYEQYV.

In this sample, this clonotype turned up many times. This chain joins TRBV3-1 and TRBJ2-1; 7 bases align to TRBD2. Germline V CDR1 and CDR2: LGHDT, YNNKEL (reference sequence). The CDR3 covers 17 residues. Trimming took 0 bases from V and 6 from J; bases not matched to a gene: 11. The CDR3 here is CASSQDWGAGPANEQFF. The CDR3 DNA reads as TGTGCCAGCAGCCAAGATTGGGGAGCGGGGCCCGCCAATGAGCAGTTCTTC.

The chain carries TRBV20-1 and TRBJ2-7, with TRBD1 identical over 7 bases. Germline V lookup: CDR1 DFQATT, CDR2 SNEGSKA (reference sequence). This CDR3 is built from 13 residues. V lost 3 bases, J lost 2 bases, and 4 bases stayed unmatched. The CDR3 is CSARETGAYEQYF. The CDR3 DNA is TGCAGTGCTAGGGAAACAGGGGCCTACGAGCAGTACTTC.

This clonotype appeared many times. This chain links TRBV20-1 with TRBJ2-1; 11 bases agree with TRBD2. V lost 6 bases and J lost 3; bases outside the gene matches: 4. This CDR3 has 14 residues. Per the germline V gene, CDR1 is DFQATT and CDR2 is SNEGSKA (reference sequence). In DNA, the CDR3 is TGCAGTGCCCCGGGACTAGCGGACTACAATGAGCAGTTCTTC. Encoded protein: CSAPGLADYNEQFF.

The chain links TRBV4-1 to TRBJ2-1, with D tentatively TRBD2 (5 bases). V gave up 3 bases and J gave up 7 bases, with 10 bases separating them. Looked up from germline, CDR1 is MGHRA and CDR2 is YSYEKL. The CDR3 consists of 13 residues. CDR3 protein: CASSHLTTNEQFF. The CDR3 region has the DNA TGCGCCAGCAGCCACTTGACTACGAATGAGCAGTTCTTC.

This clonotype came up many times. The V gene is TRBV28, the J gene TRBJ2-1, with 9 bases identical to TRBD2. CDR3 length: 17 amino acids. V gave up 5 bases and J gave up 4 bases; unmatched junction bases: 12. Per germline, CDR1 MDHEN and CDR2 SYDVKM. CDR3 region: CASSELVGSGGYNEQFF. The DNA of the CDR3 is TGTGCCAGCAGTGAACTCGTTGGGAGCGGGGGGTACAATGAGCAGTTCTTC.

The chain combines TRBV27 with TRBJ1-2; D is undetermined. V was pared by 4 bases and J by 6 bases, with 12 bases between. The length of the CDR3 is 13 residues. Germline CDR1 and CDR2: MNHEY and SMNVEV (reference sequence). The CDR3 region has the DNA TGTGCCAGCAGTTCCCCCGGGAGGGATGGCTACACCTTC. This translates into CASSSPGRDGYTF.

This clonotype showed up just a few times. The V call is TRBV5-1, the J call TRBJ2-7, with 8 bases identical to TRBD1. V was pared by 4 bases and J by 1 base, with 16 bases of the junction left unmatched. Germline lookup yields CDR1 SGHRS and CDR2 YFSETQ. The CDR3 totals 18 residues. CDR3 nucleotides: TGCGCCAGCAGCCCAGGGAGGCCTGGACAGGGTGGGTCCTACGAGCAGTACGTC. This sequence encodes CASSPGRPGQGGSYEQYV.

V usage is TRBV5-6 and J usage is TRBJ2-7; D might be TRBD2 (5 bases). CDR1 and CDR2 from the germline V gene are SGHDT and YYEEEE. CDR3 length: 15 amino acids. V lost 0 bases and J 5 bases, leaving 15 bases between the germline ends. CDR3 residues: CASSLVVTGFDEQYF. CDR3 nucleotides: TGTGCCAGCAGCTTGGTCGTTACGGGATTTGACGAGCAGTACTTC.

This clonotype has a handful of counts. V gene TRBV7-8 combines with J gene TRBJ2-5; TRBD1 matches at 7 bases. The germline CDR1 and CDR2 sequences are SGHVS and FQNEAQ. This CDR3 spans 16 amino acids. V dropped 3 bases and J dropped 5; count of bases not matched to a gene: 12. The CDR3 bases are TGTGCCAGCAGCTTGGGCAGGGGGATTTTCGAGGAGACCCAGTACTTC. Its protein product is CASSLGRGIFEETQYF.

The gene calls are TRBV14 and TRBJ2-1, with TRBD1 identical over 8 bases. V trimming: 4 bases; J trimming: 12 bases; junction bases outside the gene matches: 5. Germline V gene lookup returns CDR1 SGHDN and CDR2 FVKESK. The CDR3 is 12 amino acids. CDR3 sequence: CASSPQGARQFF. In DNA, the CDR3 is TGTGCCAGCAGCCCGCAGGGGGCCCGGCAGTTCTTC.

The sample holds many counts of this clonotype. The chain couples TRBV5-1 to TRBJ2-3; tentatively, D is TRBD1 (6 bases). The length of the CDR3 is 15 residues. The V end lost 4 bases, the J end lost 0 bases, and 12 bases lay between the germline ends. From germline, CDR1 is SGHRS and CDR2 YFSETQ. The CDR3 nucleotides are TGCGCCAGCAGCCCGGGTGGGACAAGCACAGATACGCAGTATTTT. It codes for CASSPGGTSTDTQYF.

This clonotype showed up many times. The V call is TRBV12-3 or TRBV12-4, the J call TRBJ2-3; D is unresolved. The CDR3 loop spans 13 amino acids. Trimming stripped 7 bases from V and 2 bases from J, with 10 bases between. CDR3 residues: CASMYGNTDTQYF. The DNA for the CDR3 is TGTGCCAGCATGTATGGTAACACAGATACGCAGTATTTT.

This clonotype was seen repeatedly, ten times or more. This CDR3 reads CASSQDIGQPQHF. The CDR3 DNA follows: TGTGCCAGCAGCCAAGATATCGGTCAGCCCCAGCATTTT. The chain links TRBV3-1 to TRBJ1-5; D not certain. Germline CDR1 is LGHDT and CDR2 is YNNKEL (reference sequence). V was trimmed by 0 bases and J by 6 bases, leaving 6 bases between them. The CDR3 length is 13 residues.

This clonotype occurred a few times. V and J are TRBV3-1 and TRBJ1-6, with 10 nucleotides matching TRBD1. J gave up 7 bases and V 4 bases, and 7 bases lay outside the gene matches. CDR1 LGHDT and CDR2 YNNKEL come from the germline V gene (reference sequence). The CDR3 is 16 residues long. CDR3 nucleotides: TGTGCCAGCAGCCCTGGACAGGGGGTTTGGAATTCACCCCTCCACTTT. As protein: CASSPGQGVWNSPLHF.

At least ten counts were recorded for this clonotype. The genes are TRBV24-1 and TRBJ2-1; TRBD2 agrees at 12 bases. This CDR3 is 15 amino acids long. V shed 2 bases and J 5 bases; nucleotides not matched to a gene: 0. CDR1 and CDR2 (germline): KGHDR, SFDVKD. The CDR3 spells CATSDWTSGNNEQFF. The CDR3 DNA follows: TGTGCCACCAGTGATTGGACTAGCGGGAACAATGAGCAGTTCTTC.

The rearrangement joins TRBV20-1 to TRBJ2-3; 8 bases agree with TRBD2. J was trimmed by 0 bases and V by 5 bases; bases with no gene match: 10. This CDR3 region has 16 residues. Germline V gene data show CDR1 as DFQATT and CDR2 as SNEGSKA (reference sequence). CDR3 residues: CSAAMGLVSSTDTQYF. The DNA for the CDR3 is TGCAGTGCTGCCATGGGACTAGTGTCTAGCACAGATACGCAGTATTTT.

This clonotype came up many times. The rearrangement joins TRBV29-1 to TRBJ1-1; D is perhaps TRBD1 (6 bases). The CDR3 spans 13 residues. The V end lost 7 bases, the J end lost 1 base, and 13 bases lay between the germline ends. Germline V gives CDR1 SQVTM, CDR2 ANQGSEA. Here the CDR3 DNA reads TGCAGCGGTGGAGGACAGTCGAACACTGAAGCTTTCTTT. Translated, it gives CSGGGQSNTEAFF. Drawing the rest from reference TRBV29-1 and TRBJ1-1, the complete variable domain is SAVISQKPSRDICQRGTSLTIQCQVDSQVTMMFWYRQQPGQSLTLIATANQGSEATYESGFVIDKFPISRPNLTFSTLTVSNMSPEDSSIYLCSGGGQSNTEAFFGQGTRLTVV.

In this sample, this clonotype turned up many times. The chain combines TRBV6-1 with TRBJ1-3; D uncertain. The germline V gene has CDR1 MNHNS and CDR2 SASEGT. This CDR3 spans 14 amino acids. V was pared by 8 bases and J by 0 bases, with 11 bases between. The CDR3 DNA reads as TGTGCCAGCCTAGAGATGGACTCTGGAAACACCATATATTTT. The encoded protein is CASLEMDSGNTIYF.

This clonotype has a count of ten or more. The chain joins TRBV12-3 or TRBV12-4 to TRBJ2-1; possible D gene TRBD2, 5 bases. V shed 2 bases and J shed 0 bases, with 11 bases lying between them. This CDR3 contains 16 residues. The CDR3 sequence: CASSLRLAGSYNEQFF. CDR3 sequence (DNA): TGTGCCAGCAGTTTACGGCTAGCAGGCTCCTACAATGAGCAGTTCTTC.

This clonotype has a handful of counts. V gene TRBV27 combines with J gene TRBJ2-2; 15 bases match TRBD2. This CDR3 contains 19 residues. Germline CDR1 MNHEY, CDR2 SMNVEV (reference sequence). Trimming cost V 5 bases and J 5 bases; bases outside gene matches: 12. The CDR3 bases are TGTGCCAGCAGTCAACCCGGACTAGCGGGGGGGCTGAGAACCGGGGAGCTGTTTTTT. This gives the protein CASSQPGLAGGLRTGELFF.

The chain uses TRBV29-1 and TRBJ2-1; D may be TRBD2 (6 bases). Germline lookup yields CDR1 SQVTM and CDR2 ANQGSEA. V lost 7 bases to trimming and J lost 1 base, with 14 bases between them. The CDR3 loop spans 14 amino acids. This chain's CDR3 is CSAHGGRSYNEQFF. CDR3 nucleotides: TGCAGCGCTCATGGGGGGAGGTCCTACAATGAGCAGTTCTTC.